This TCR beta chain was recorded in a study of cytomegalovirus exposure and HLA in healthy donors. The V end was cut by 2 bases, the J end by 5 bases, with 13 bases between. The CDR3 extends over 14 amino acids. Germline lookup yields CDR1 SGDLS and CDR2 YYNGEE. General observations from the study: Researchers reported in a later analysis that a missense DCLRE1C variant was tied to TCR beta V- and J-gene trimming. Analysis was performed later, and it showed HLA-associated TCR beta chains to be more clonally expanded than equally common others. Reportedly, TCR beta sequences accurately predicted HLA-A and HLA-B alleles in most subjects.

The PCR employed 60 Vbeta primers together with 13 Jbeta primers. Using immunoSEQ multiplex PCR, the repertoire was profiled, and TCRdb retains in-frame clones only, with some absent. The sample consists of 120,000 or so clones, roughly 15% of them appearing once. In regard to this clone: The antigen is undetermined.

The sequencing input was PBMCs. The chain uses TRBV9 and TRBJ1-1; a weak D match, TRBD1 (5 bases). This receptor was taken from a female donor in good health and CMV-seropositive. In DNA, the CDR3 is TGTGCCAGCAGCGTGGGCGGACATCCTACTGAAGCTTTCTTT. This encodes CASSVGGHPTEAFF. Combining the CDR3 with reference TRBV9 and TRBJ1-1 gives the whole variable domain DSGVTQTPKHLITATGQRVTLRCSPRSGDLSVYWYQQSLDQGLQFLIQYYNGEERAKGNILERFSAQQFPDLHSELNLSSLELGDSALYFCASSVGGHPTEAFFGQGTRLTVV.